Sequencing of this TCR beta chain was carried out in a study of shared clonotypes between healthy human individuals. The genomic DNA of each subset was split evenly across several immunoSEQ plates. Using immunoSEQ multiplex PCR, the repertoire was profiled, and TCRdb retains in-frame clones only, with some absent. Among around 530,000 clones listed, around 80% were seen once. V was pared by 3 bases and J by 0 bases, with 10 bases between. CDR3 size: 15 residues. Per germline, CDR1 SGHRS and CDR2 YFSETQ. The TCR sequence derives from a woman aged 40 to 50 in good health. Some clones in this sample may be carry-over from other donors' samples. The sample comprised PBMCs. The chain carries TRBV5-1 and TRBJ2-1; weak D call: TRBD1 (6 bases). The CDR3 spells CASSSQGSSYNEQFF. The DNA for the CDR3 is TGCGCCAGCAGCTCACAGGGTAGCTCCTACAATGAGCAGTTCTTC.